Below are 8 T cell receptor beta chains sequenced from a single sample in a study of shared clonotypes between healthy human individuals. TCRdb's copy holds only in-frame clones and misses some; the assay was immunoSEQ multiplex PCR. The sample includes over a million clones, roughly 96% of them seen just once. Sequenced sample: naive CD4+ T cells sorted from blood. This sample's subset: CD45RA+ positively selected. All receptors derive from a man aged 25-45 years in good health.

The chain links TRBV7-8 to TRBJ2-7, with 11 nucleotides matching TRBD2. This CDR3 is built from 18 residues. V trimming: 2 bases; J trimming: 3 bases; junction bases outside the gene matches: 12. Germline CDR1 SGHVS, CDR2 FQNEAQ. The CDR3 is CASSLQILAGETRYEQYF. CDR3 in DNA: TGTGCCAGCAGCTTACAAATACTAGCGGGAGAGACCCGCTACGAGCAGTACTTC.

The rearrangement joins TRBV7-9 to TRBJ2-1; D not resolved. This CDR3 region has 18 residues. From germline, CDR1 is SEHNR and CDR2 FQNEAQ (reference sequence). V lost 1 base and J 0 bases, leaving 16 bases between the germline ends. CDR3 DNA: TGTGCCAGCAGCTTAGGTAGGATAGCATCTCCCTCCTACAATGAGCAGTTCTTC. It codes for CASSLGRIASPSYNEQFF.

In DNA form, the CDR3 reads TGTGCCACCAGCAGACGCCCGCAGAGCCCCAATCAGCCCCAGCATTTT. Encoded protein: CATSRRPQSPNQPQHF. V gene TRBV15 combines with J gene TRBJ1-5; D not resolved. Trimming took 2 bases from V and 3 from J, leaving 14 bases between them. The CDR3 extends over 16 amino acids. From germline, CDR1 is LNHNV and CDR2 YYDKDF (reference sequence).

CDR3 residues: CASSRPRSSAGGPPSYNEQFF. For the CDR3, the DNA is TGTGCCAGCAGCCGCCCTAGGTCCTCGGCGGGAGGGCCCCCCTCCTACAATGAGCAGTTCTTC. The genes are TRBV4-2 and TRBJ2-1; TRBD2 agrees at 9 bases. Per the germline V gene, CDR1 is LGHNA and CDR2 is YNFKEQ. The CDR3 has 21 residues. V shed 4 bases and J 0 bases; nucleotides not matched to a gene: 19.

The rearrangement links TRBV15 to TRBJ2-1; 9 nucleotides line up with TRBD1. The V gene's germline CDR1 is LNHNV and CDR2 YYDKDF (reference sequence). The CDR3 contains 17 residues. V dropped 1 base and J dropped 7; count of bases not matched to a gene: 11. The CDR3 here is CATSRGGVGQGHNEQFF. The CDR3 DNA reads TGTGCCACCAGCAGAGGTGGGGTGGGACAGGGCCATAATGAGCAGTTCTTC.

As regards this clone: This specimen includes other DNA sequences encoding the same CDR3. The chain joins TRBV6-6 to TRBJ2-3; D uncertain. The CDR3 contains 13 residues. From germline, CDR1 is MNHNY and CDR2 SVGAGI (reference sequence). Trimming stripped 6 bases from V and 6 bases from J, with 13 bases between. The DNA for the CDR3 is TGTGCCAGCAGCGGACCAGGCAGGGATACGCAGTATTTT. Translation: CASSGPGRDTQYF.

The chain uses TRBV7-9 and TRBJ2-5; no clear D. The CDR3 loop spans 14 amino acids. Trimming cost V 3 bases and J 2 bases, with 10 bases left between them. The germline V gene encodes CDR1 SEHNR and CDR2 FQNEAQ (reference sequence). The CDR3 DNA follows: TGTGCCAGCAGCTTCCGGCAGCTTCAAGAGACCCAGTACTTC. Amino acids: CASSFRQLQETQYF.

CDR3 bases: TGTGCCAGCGGGTCGGGGACCCTCCTCTCCGAGCAGTACTTC. Protein product: CASGSGTLLSEQYF. This chain uses TRBV5-4 with TRBJ2-7; D is perhaps TRBD1 or TRBD2 (5 bases each). CDR1 SGHNT and CDR2 YYREEE come from the germline V gene (reference sequence). V was pared by 7 bases and J by 6 bases, with 20 bases between. The CDR3 loop spans 14 amino acids.